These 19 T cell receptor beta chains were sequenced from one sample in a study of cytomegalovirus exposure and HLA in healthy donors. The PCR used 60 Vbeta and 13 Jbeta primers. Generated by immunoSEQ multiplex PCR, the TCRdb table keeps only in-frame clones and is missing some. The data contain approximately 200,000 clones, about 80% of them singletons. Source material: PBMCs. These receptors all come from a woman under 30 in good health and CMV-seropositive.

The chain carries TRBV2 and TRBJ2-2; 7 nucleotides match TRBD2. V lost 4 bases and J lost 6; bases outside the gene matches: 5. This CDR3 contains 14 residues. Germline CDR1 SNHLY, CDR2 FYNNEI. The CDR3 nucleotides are TGTGCCAGCAGTGCGACTAGCTCGTCCGGGGAGCTGTTTTTT. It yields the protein CASSATSSSGELFF. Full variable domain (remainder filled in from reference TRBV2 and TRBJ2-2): EPEVTQTPSHQVTQMGQEVILRCVPISNHLYFYWYRQILGQKVEFLVSFYNNEISEKSEIFDDQFSVERPDGSNFTLKIRSTKLEDSAMYFCASSATSSSGELFFGEGSRLTVL.

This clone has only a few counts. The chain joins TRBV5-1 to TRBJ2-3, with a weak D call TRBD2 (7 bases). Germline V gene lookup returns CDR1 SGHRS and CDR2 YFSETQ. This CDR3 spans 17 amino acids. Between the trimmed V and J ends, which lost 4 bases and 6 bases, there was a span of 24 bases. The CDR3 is CASSINPFAGAFDTQYF. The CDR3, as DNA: TGCGCCAGCAGCATAAACCCCTTCGCGGGGGCGTTTGATACGCAGTATTTT. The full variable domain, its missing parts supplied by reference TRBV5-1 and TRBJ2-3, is KAGVTQTPRYLIKTRGQQVTLSCSPISGHRSVSWYQQTPGQGLQFLFEYFSETQRNKGNFPGRFSGRQFSNSRSEMNVSTLELGDSALYLCASSINPFAGAFDTQYFGPGTRLTVL.

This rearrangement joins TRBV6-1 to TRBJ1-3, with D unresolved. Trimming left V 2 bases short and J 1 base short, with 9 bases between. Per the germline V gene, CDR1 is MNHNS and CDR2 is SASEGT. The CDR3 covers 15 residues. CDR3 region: CASSELEGSGNTIYF. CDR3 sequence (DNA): TGTGCCAGCAGTGAATTGGAGGGATCTGGAAACACCATATATTTT.

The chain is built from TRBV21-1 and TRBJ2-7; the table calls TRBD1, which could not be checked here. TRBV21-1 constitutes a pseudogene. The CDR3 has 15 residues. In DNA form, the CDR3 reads TGTGCCAGCAGCGCGCGGACAGGGGGTTCTAACGAGCAGTACTTC. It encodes CASSARTGGSNEQYF.

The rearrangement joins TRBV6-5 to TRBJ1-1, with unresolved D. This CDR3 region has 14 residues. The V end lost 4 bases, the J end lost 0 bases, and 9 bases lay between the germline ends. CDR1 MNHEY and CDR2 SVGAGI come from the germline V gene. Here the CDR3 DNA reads TGTGCCAGCAGTTCCCGTCCGTTGAACACTGAAGCTTTCTTT. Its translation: CASSSRPLNTEAFF.

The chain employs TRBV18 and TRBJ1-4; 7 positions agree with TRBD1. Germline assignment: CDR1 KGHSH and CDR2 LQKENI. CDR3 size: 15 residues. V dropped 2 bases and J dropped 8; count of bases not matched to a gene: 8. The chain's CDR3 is CASSPNTGVGEKLFF. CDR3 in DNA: TGTGCCAGCTCACCAAATACAGGGGTTGGAGAAAAACTGTTTTTT.

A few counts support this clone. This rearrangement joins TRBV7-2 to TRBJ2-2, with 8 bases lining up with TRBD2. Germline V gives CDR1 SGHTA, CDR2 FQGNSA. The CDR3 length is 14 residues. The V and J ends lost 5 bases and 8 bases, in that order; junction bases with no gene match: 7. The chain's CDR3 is CASSRGGSLGELFF. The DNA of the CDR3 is TGTGCCAGCAGCCGCGGGGGGTCCTTGGGGGAGCTGTTTTTT.

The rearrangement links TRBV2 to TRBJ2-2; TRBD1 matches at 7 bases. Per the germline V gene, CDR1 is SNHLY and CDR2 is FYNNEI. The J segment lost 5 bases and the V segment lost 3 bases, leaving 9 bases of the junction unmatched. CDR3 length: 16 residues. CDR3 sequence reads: CASSDQGVSVTGELFF. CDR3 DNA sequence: TGTGCCAGCAGTGACCAGGGGGTGAGCGTAACCGGGGAGCTGTTTTTT.

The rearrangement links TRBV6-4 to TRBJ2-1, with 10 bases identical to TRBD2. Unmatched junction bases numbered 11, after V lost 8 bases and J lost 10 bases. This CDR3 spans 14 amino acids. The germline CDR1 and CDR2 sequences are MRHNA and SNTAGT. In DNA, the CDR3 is TGTGCCAGCCGTAGCGGGGGGTCCTCCGGAGAGCAGTTCTTC. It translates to CASRSGGSSGEQFF.

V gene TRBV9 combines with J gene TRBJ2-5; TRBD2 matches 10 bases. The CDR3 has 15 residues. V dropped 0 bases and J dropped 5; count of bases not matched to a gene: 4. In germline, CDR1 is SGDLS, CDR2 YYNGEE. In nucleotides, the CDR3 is TGTGCCAGCAGCGTAGCGGGACTAGCGATCGAGACCCAGTACTTC. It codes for CASSVAGLAIETQYF.

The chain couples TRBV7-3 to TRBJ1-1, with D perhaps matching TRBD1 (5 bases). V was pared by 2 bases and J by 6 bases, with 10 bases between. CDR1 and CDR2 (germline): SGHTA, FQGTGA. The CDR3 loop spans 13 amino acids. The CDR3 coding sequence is TGTGCCAGCAGCTTAGGGGCTCTTTCTGAAGCTTTCTTT. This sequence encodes CASSLGALSEAFF.

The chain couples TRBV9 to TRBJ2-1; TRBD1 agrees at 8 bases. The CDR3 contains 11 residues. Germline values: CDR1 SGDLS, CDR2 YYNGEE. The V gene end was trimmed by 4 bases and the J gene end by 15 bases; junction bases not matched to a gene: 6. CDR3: CASSNRDRMFF. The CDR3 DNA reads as TGTGCCAGCAGCAACCGGGACAGGATGTTCTTC. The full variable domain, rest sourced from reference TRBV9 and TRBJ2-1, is DSGVTQTPKHLITATGQRVTLRCSPRSGDLSVYWYQQSLDQGLQFLIQYYNGEERAKGNILERFSAQQFPDLHSELNLSSLELGDSALYFCASSNRDRMFFGPGTRLTVL.

The CDR3 nucleotides are TGTGCCAGCAGCGGGTCCCCTCCCCCGACCACAGATACGCAGTATTTT. Amino acids: CASSGSPPPTTDTQYF. The chain uses TRBV28 and TRBJ2-3; D is unresolved. Germline loops: CDR1 MDHEN, CDR2 SYDVKM. With 6 bases removed from V and 2 bases from J, the gap between germline ends came to 18 bases. CDR3 length equals 16 residues.

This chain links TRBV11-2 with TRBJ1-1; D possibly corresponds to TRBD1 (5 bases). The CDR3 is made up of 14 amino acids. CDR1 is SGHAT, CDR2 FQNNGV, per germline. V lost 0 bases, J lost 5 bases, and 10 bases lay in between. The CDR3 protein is CASSLDGGGTEAFF. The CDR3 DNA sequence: TGTGCCAGCAGCTTAGATGGGGGGGGAACTGAAGCTTTCTTT.

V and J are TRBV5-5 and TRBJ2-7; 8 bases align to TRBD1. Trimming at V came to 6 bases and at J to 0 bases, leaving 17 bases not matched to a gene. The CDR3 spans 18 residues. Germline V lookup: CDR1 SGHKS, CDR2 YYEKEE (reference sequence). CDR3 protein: CASTSLDMDRDSSYEQYF. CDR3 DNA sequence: TGTGCCAGCACCTCCCTAGATATGGACAGGGATAGCTCCTACGAGCAGTACTTC.

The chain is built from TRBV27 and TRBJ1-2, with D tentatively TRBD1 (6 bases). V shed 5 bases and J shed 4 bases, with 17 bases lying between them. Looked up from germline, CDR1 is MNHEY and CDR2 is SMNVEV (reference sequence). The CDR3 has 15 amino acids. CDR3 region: CASSPQTGRSYGYTF. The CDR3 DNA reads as TGTGCCAGCAGTCCCCAGACAGGCAGGAGCTATGGCTACACCTTC.

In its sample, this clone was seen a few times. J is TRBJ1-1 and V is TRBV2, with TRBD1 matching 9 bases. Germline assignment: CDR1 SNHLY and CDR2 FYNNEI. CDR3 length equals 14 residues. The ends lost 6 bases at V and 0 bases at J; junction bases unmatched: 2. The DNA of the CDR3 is TGTGCCAGCAGGGGGACAGGGTTGAACACTGAAGCTTTCTTT. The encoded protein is CASRGTGLNTEAFF.

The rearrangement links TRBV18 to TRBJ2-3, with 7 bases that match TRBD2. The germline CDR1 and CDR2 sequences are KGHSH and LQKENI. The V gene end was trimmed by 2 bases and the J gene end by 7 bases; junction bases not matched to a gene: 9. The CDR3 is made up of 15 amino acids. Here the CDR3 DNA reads TGTGCCAGCTCACCATCGAGCGGGGAAGGGAATACGCAGTATTTT. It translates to CASSPSSGEGNTQYF.

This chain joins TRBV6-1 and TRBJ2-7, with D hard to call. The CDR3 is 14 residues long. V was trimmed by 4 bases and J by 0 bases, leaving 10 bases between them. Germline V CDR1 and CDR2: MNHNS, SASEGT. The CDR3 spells CASSVDTISYEQYV. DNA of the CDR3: TGTGCCAGCAGTGTTGACACCATCTCCTACGAGCAGTACGTC.